These 21 T cell receptor beta chains share one sample of origin, sequenced in a study of T cells in Graves' hyperthyroidism and ophthalmopathy. There were TCR beta CDR3 regions amplified from RNA transcripts. With the HTBI primer set, the TCR CDR3 went through a first round of RT-PCR. TCRdb re-called the multiplex PCR reads through MiXCR, storing one row per CDR3 protein. In the table there are about 400,000 distinct CDR3 sequences, around 15% of which are singletons. Specimen: blood. These TCRs come from a man in his fifties or sixties with Graves' ophthalmopathy.

The gene calls are TRBV19 and TRBJ2-1; D call uncertain. This CDR3 comprises 14 residues. V lost 0 bases and J lost 5, with 8 bases in between. CDR1 is LNHDA and CDR2 is SQIVND in the germline V gene (reference sequence). The CDR3 sequence is CASSIEERNNEQFF. The CDR3 DNA reads TGTGCCAGTAGTATAGAAGAGCGAAACAATGAGCAGTTCTTC.

In its sample, this clonotype was seen a few times. This sequence joins TRBV19 and TRBJ1-1; no clear D. The CDR3 loop spans 14 amino acids. V was shortened by 3 bases and J by 6 bases, with 14 bases between the two germline ends. Germline V gene data show CDR1 as LNHDA and CDR2 as SQIVND (reference sequence). CDR3: CASSIGPFPSEAFF. The DNA for the CDR3 is TGTGCCAGTAGTATCGGACCCTTCCCGTCTGAAGCTTTCTTT.

This sequence joins TRBV19 and TRBJ2-7; D unclear. CDR1 is LNHDA and CDR2 is SQIVND in the germline V gene (reference sequence). The CDR3 length is 13 residues. V gave up 5 bases and J gave up 6 bases, with 14 bases separating them. The CDR3 nucleotides are TGTGCCAGTAGTCCCAGTTTATTTGTCGAGCAGTACTTC. It is translated as CASSPSLFVEQYF.

The sample holds many counts of this clonotype. The chain couples TRBV30 to TRBJ1-6; 8 positions match TRBD1. CDR1 is GTSNPN, CDR2 SVGIG, per germline (reference sequence). CDR3 length: 15 amino acids. J was trimmed by 7 bases and V by 0 bases; bases with no gene match: 5. The CDR3 protein is CAWSVFWDRNSPLHF. Here the CDR3 DNA reads TGTGCCTGGAGTGTATTCTGGGACAGGAATTCACCCCTCCACTTT.

This chain uses TRBV7-9 with TRBJ2-3, with 9 bases that match TRBD1. V was clipped by 4 bases and J by 3 bases; unmatched bases: 8. Germline values: CDR1 SEHNR, CDR2 FQNEAQ (reference sequence). This CDR3 region has 16 residues. In DNA form, the CDR3 reads TGTGCCAGCAGCTCCCAACAGGGGGCCCTAACAGATACGCAGTATTTT. It yields the protein CASSSQQGALTDTQYF.

The gene calls are TRBV30 and TRBJ1-4, with D unresolved. The V gene's germline CDR1 is GTSNPN and CDR2 SVGIG (reference sequence). The germline V and J ends were trimmed by 5 bases and 5 bases, with 6 bases remaining between them. The CDR3 has 11 residues. The CDR3 protein is CAWGQNEKLFF. CDR3 in DNA: TGTGCCTGGGGCCAGAATGAAAAACTGTTTTTT. Looking up the rest from reference TRBV30 and TRBJ1-4 gives the full variable domain: SQTIHQWPATLVQPVGSPLSLECTVEGTSNPNLYWYRQAAGRGLQLLFYSVGIGQISSEVPQNLSASRPQDRQFILSSKKLLLSDSGFYLCAWGQNEKLFFGSGTQLSVL.

This clonotype was seen a few times. This rearrangement joins TRBV24-1 to TRBJ2-1; 14 bases fit TRBD2. Germline CDR1 reads KGHDR; CDR2 reads SFDVKD. The junction had 5 bases not matched to a gene; V was cut back by 9 bases and J by 5 bases. CDR3 length equals 15 residues. The CDR3 is CATYVGLAGDNEQFF. As DNA, the CDR3 is TGTGCCACCTACGTGGGACTAGCGGGGGACAATGAGCAGTTCTTC.

The CDR3 DNA follows: TGTGCCAGCACCGAGAGTAGCGGGAGGCCCGAAGATACGCAGTATTTT. Residues: CASTESSGRPEDTQYF. The V gene is TRBV6-1, the J gene TRBJ2-3; 10 bases are a match to TRBD2. Germline V lookup: CDR1 MNHNS, CDR2 SASEGT. V dropped 7 bases and J dropped 5; count of bases not matched to a gene: 12. This CDR3 is built from 16 residues.

The J gene is TRBJ2-1, the V gene TRBV27; D is unresolved. Trimming shortened V by 5 bases and J by 0 bases, and 14 bases separated the two germline ends. CDR1 MNHEY and CDR2 SMNVEV come from the germline V gene (reference sequence). The CDR3 spans 16 residues. The DNA for the CDR3 is TGTGCCAGCAGTCCCCGTTGGGCGAGCTCCTACAATGAGCAGTTCTTC. This encodes CASSPRWASSYNEQFF.

CDR3 in DNA: TGTGCCACCAGTGATCCGACTAGCGGGAGCTCTCGGTGCAATGAGCAGTTCTTC. This gives the protein CATSDPTSGSSRCNEQFF. The chain is built from TRBV24-1 and TRBJ2-1; 12 nucleotides agree with TRBD2. This CDR3 spans 18 amino acids. The germline gives CDR1 KGHDR, CDR2 SFDVKD. J lost 6 bases, V lost 3 bases, and 11 bases had no gene match.

The chain uses TRBV4-2 and TRBJ2-3; D is undetermined. Per the germline V gene, CDR1 is LGHNA and CDR2 is YNFKEQ. The CDR3 length is 14 residues. V lost 0 bases and J lost 7, with 11 bases in between. The CDR3 sequence is CASSQELGPNTQYF. CDR3 nucleotides: TGTGCCAGCAGCCAAGAATTAGGGCCTAATACGCAGTATTTT.

This clonotype was counted ten times or more. V gene TRBV20-1 combines with J gene TRBJ2-4, with D tentatively TRBD2 (5 bases). CDR3 length equals 16 residues. Germline V gene lookup returns CDR1 DFQATT and CDR2 SNEGSKA (reference sequence). The V gene lost 6 bases and the J gene lost 2 bases, with 20 bases spanning the gap. This CDR3 is CSARGSEYPSKNIQYF. The CDR3 bases are TGCAGTGCGCGAGGTAGCGAATACCCTTCCAAAAACATTCAGTACTTC.

The chain recombines TRBV4-1 with TRBJ2-1; 15 bases map to TRBD2. Germline trimming cut 2 bases from V and 6 bases from J; bases unmatched to any gene: 2. The germline V gene has CDR1 MGHRA and CDR2 YSYEKL. This CDR3 has 16 amino acids. CDR3 bases: TGCGCCAGCAGCCAAAGGACTAGCGGGAGGGGCAATGAGCAGTTCTTC. This translates into CASSQRTSGRGNEQFF.

This clonotype was detected ten times or more. The V and J genes are TRBV5-1 and TRBJ2-7, with D maybe TRBD1 (6 bases). Looked up from germline, CDR1 is SGHRS and CDR2 is YFSETQ. The CDR3 contains 15 residues. Trimming pared 4 bases from V and 4 bases from J, leaving 18 bases between. This CDR3 reads CASSIGQRGPYEQYF. The CDR3 bases are TGCGCCAGCAGCATTGGACAGCGTGGGCCTTACGAGCAGTACTTC.

The chain has TRBV5-5 and TRBJ1-1; D uncertain. The CDR3 contains 15 residues. Trimming shortened V by 4 bases and J by 1 base, and 14 bases separated the two germline ends. Germline V gene sequence: CDR1 SGHKS, CDR2 YYEKEE (reference sequence). The DNA for the CDR3 is TGTGCCAGCAGCCAAGAACAAGGAACGAACACTGAAGCTTTCTTT. This codes for CASSQEQGTNTEAFF.

This clonotype was counted ten times or more. The CDR3 DNA reads as TGTGCCAGCAGCCCCGACGCCGGGCTAGCGGGAGGGACCCAGTACTTC. Its translation: CASSPDAGLAGGTQYF. V is TRBV11-2 and J is TRBJ2-5; 11 bases fit TRBD2. The germline V gene has CDR1 SGHAT and CDR2 FQNNGV. The CDR3 runs to 16 residues. V was clipped by 5 bases and J by 7 bases; unmatched bases: 12. The whole variable domain, remainder taken from reference TRBV11-2 and TRBJ2-5, is EAGVAQSPRYKIIEKRQSVAFWCNPISGHATLYWYQQILGQGPKLLIQFQNNGVVDDSQLPKDRFSAERLKGVDSTLKIQPAKLEDSAVYLCASSPDAGLAGGTQYFGPGTRLLVL.

Many counts were recorded for this clonotype. CDR3: CASGFLTSRSGNEQFF. CDR3 nucleotide sequence: TGTGCTAGTGGTTTTTTGACTAGCCGATCTGGCAATGAGCAGTTCTTC. The rearrangement joins TRBV12-5 to TRBJ2-1, with 7 bases fitting TRBD2. The CDR3 spans 16 residues. V gave up 3 bases and J gave up 6 bases; unmatched junction bases: 11. Germline V gene data show CDR1 as LGHNT and CDR2 as FRNRAP.

This clonotype was counted ten times or more. This sequence joins TRBV29-1 and TRBJ2-3; D call uncertain. The CDR3 totals 13 residues. With 4 bases removed from V and 2 bases from J, the gap between germline ends came to 10 bases. Per germline, CDR1 SQVTM and CDR2 ANQGSEA. CDR3 sequence reads: CSVVYMNTDTQYF. In DNA form, the CDR3 reads TGCAGCGTTGTCTACATGAACACAGATACGCAGTATTTT.

The chain couples TRBV7-8 to TRBJ2-7; D unclear. Per germline, CDR1 SGHVS and CDR2 FQNEAQ. The V end lost 2 bases, the J end lost 0 bases, and 8 bases lay between the germline ends. The CDR3 totals 14 residues. Written as DNA, the CDR3 is TGTGCCAGCAGCTTAACGTTAACCTCCTACGAGCAGTACTTC. Protein product: CASSLTLTSYEQYF.

This clonotype has at least ten counts. V gene TRBV12-3 or TRBV12-4 combines with J gene TRBJ1-5; D unclear. This CDR3 is built from 15 residues. V was cut by 4 bases and J by 3 bases, with 13 bases left in between. The chain's CDR3 is CASSSQPGNNQPQHF. CDR3 DNA: TGTGCCAGCAGTTCGCAGCCAGGCAACAATCAGCCCCAGCATTTT.

In DNA form, the CDR3 reads TGTGCCAGCAGCTTGGCCCCGGGACTAGCGGGAGTTCTAGAGACCCAGTACTTC. This encodes CASSLAPGLAGVLETQYF. The J gene is TRBJ2-5, the V gene TRBV7-8, with TRBD2 identical over 14 bases. With 3 bases clipped from V and 4 bases from J, the junction kept 10 bases outside the gene matches. The germline V gene has CDR1 SGHVS and CDR2 FQNEAQ. The CDR3 covers 18 residues. The variable domain in full, completed from reference TRBV7-8 and TRBJ2-5, reads GAGVSQSPRYKVAKRGQDVALRCDPISGHVSLFWYQQALGQGPEFLTYFQNEAQLDKSGLPSDRFFAERPEGSVSTLKIQRTQQEDSAVYLCASSLAPGLAGVLETQYFGPGTRLLVL.